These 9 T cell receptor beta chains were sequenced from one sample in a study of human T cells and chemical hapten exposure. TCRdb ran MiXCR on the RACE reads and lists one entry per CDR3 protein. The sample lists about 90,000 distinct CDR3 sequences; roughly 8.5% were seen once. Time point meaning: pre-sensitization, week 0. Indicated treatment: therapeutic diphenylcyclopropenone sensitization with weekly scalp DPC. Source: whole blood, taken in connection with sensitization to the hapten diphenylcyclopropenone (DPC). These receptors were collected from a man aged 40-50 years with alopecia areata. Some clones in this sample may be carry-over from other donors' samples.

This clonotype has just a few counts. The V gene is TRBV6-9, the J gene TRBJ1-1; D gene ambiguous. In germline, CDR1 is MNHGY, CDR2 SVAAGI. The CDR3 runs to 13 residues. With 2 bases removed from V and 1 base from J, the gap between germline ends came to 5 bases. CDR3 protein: CASSYRRNTEAFF. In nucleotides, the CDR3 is TGTGCCAGCAGTTATCGCAGGAACACTGAAGCTTTCTTT.

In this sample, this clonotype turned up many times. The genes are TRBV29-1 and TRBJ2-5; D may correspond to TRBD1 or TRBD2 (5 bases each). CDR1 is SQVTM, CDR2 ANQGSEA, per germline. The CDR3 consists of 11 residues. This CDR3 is CTGTLGETQYF. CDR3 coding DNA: TGCACCGGGACCCTGGGGGAGACCCAGTACTTC.

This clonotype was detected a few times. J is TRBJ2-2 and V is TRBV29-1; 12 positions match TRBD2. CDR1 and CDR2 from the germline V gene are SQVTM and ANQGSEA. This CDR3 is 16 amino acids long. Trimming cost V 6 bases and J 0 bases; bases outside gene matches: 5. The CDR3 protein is CSVSGLAGSNTGELFF. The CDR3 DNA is TGCAGCGTCTCGGGACTAGCGGGCTCGAACACCGGGGAGCTGTTTTTT.

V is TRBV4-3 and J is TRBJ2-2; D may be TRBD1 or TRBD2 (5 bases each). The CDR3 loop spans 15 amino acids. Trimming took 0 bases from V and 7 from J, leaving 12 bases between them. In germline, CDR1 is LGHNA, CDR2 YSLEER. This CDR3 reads CASSQDGGTGGELFF. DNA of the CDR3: TGCGCCAGCAGCCAAGATGGGGGTACAGGCGGGGAGCTGTTTTTT.

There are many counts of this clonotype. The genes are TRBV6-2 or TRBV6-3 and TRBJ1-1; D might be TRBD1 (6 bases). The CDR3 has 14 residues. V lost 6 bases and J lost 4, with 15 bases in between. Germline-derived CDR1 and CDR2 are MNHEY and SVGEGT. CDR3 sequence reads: CASRKQGGSTEAFF. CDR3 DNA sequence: TGTGCCAGCAGGAAACAGGGAGGCAGCACTGAAGCTTTCTTT.

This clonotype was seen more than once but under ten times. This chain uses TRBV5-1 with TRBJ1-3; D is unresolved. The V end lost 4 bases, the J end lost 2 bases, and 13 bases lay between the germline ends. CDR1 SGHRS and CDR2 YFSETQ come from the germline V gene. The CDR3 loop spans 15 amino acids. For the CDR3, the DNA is TGCGCCAGCAGCCCCTTGACGAGCACTGGAAACACCATATATTTT. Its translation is CASSPLTSTGNTIYF.

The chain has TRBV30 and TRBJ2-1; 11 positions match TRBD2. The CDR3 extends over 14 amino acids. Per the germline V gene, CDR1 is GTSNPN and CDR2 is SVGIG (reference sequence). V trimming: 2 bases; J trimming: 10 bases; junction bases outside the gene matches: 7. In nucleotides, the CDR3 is TGTGCCTGGAGTCCCGGGACTAGCGGTCGCGAGCAGTTCTTC. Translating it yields CAWSPGTSGREQFF.

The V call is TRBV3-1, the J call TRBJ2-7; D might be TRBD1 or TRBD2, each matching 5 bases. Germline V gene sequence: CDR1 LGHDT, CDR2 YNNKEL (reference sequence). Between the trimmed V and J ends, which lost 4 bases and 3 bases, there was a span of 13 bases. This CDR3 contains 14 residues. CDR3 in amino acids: CASSPEGRGYEQYF. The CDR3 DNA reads TGTGCCAGCAGCCCCGAGGGTAGGGGCTACGAGCAGTACTTC.

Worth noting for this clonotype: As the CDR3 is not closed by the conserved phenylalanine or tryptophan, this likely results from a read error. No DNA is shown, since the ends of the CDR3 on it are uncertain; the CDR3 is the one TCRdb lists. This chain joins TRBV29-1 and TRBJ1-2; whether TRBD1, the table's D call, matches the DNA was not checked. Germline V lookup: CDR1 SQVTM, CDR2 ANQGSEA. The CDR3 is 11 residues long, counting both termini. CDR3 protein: CSVEDRGNPLL.